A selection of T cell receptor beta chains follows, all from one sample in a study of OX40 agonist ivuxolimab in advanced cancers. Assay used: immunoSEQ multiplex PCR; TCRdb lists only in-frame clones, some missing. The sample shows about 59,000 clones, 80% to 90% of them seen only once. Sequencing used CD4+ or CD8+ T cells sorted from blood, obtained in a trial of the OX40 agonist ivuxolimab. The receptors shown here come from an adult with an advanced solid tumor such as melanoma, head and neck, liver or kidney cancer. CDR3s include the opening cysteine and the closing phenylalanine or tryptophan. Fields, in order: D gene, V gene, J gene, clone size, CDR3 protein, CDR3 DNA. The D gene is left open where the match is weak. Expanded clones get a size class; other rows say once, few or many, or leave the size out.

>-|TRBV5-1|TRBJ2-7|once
CASSVDGAYEQYF
TGCGCCAGCAGCGTGGACGGGGCCTACGAGCAGTACTTC
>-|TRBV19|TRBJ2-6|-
CASSSISGANVLTF
TGTGCCAGTAGTTCGATCTCTGGGGCCAACGTCCTGACTTTC
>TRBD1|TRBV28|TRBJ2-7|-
CASSPGQEGSYEQYF
TGTGCCAGCAGCCCGGGACAGGAGGGCTCCTACGAGCAGTACTTC
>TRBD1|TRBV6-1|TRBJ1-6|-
CASSVSGTGESPLHF
TGTGCCAGCAGTGTCTCCGGGACAGGGGAATCACCCCTCCACTTT
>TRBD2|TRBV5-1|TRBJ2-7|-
CASSLLSGSSYEQYF
TGCGCCAGCAGCTTGTTAAGCGGGAGCTCCTACGAGCAGTACTTC
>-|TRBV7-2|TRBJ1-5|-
CASSLEVSNQPQHF
TGTGCCAGCAGCTTAGAGGTTAGCAATCAGCCCCAGCATTTT
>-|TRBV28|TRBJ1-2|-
CASSLPDVGYTF
TGTGCCAGCAGTTTACCGGACGTAGGCTACACCTTC
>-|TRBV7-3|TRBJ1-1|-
CASSLKYSMNTEAFF
TGTGCCAGCAGCTTAAAGTACAGCATGAACACTGAAGCTTTCTTT
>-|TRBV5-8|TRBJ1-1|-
CASSLTGIMNTEAFF
TGTGCCAGCAGCTTGACAGGGATCATGAACACTGAAGCTTTCTTT
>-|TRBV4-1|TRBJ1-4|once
CASSATTKINEKLFF
TGCGCCAGCAGCGCGACGACTAAGATTAATGAAAAACTGTTTTTT
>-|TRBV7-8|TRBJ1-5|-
CASSYQRFPNQPQHF
TGTGCCAGCAGCTACCAGCGGTTCCCCAATCAGCCCCAGCATTTT
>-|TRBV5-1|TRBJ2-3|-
CASSLDVGGRTDTQYF
TGCGCCAGCAGCTTGGATGTGGGGGGTAGGACAGATACGCAGTATTTT
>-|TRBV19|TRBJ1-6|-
CASQRGSNYNSPLHF
TGTGCCTCCCAAAGAGGGTCGAATTATAATTCACCCCTCCACTTT
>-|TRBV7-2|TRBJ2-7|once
CASSLQGYEQYF
TGTGCCAGCAGCTTACAGGGTTACGAGCAGTACTTC
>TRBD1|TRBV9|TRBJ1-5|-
CASSPTGYSNQPQHF
TGTGCCAGCAGCCCGACAGGGTATAGCAATCAGCCCCAGCATTTT
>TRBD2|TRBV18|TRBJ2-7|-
CASSRGLAGVHEQYF
TGTGCCAGCTCACGAGGACTAGCGGGAGTCCACGAGCAGTACTTC
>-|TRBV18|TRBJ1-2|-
CASSPPSGDTNGYTF
TGTGCCAGCTCACCACCGTCCGGGGATACGAATGGCTACACCTTC
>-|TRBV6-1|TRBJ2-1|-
CASSLDGDEQFF
TGTGCCAGCAGCCTGGACGGGGATGAGCAGTTCTTC
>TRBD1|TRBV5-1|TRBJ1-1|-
CASSLAPTGVGTEAFF
TGCGCCAGCAGCTTGGCCCCGACAGGGGTCGGCACTGAAGCTTTCTTT
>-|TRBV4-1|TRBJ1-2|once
CASSEGQASGGDGYTF
TGCGCCAGCAGCGAGGGCCAGGCCAGCGGGGGGGATGGCTACACCTTC
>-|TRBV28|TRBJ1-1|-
CASCLETKAFF
TGTGCCAGCTGTCTCGAGACGAAAGCTTTCTTT
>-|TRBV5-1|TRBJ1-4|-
CASSLGAVGEKLFF
TGCGCCAGCAGCTTGGGGGCGGTAGGTGAAAAACTGTTTTTT
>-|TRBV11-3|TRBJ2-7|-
CASSLGRLRGPYEQYF
TGTGCCAGCAGCTTAGGGAGACTCCGGGGCCCCTACGAGCAGTACTTC
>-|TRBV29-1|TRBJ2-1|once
CSVSPLRRGYNEQFF
TGCAGCGTTTCTCCTTTAAGGCGGGGATACAATGAGCAGTTCTTC
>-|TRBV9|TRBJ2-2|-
CASSVLGYNTGELFF
TGTGCCAGCAGCGTGCTGGGCTATAACACCGGGGAGCTGTTTTTT
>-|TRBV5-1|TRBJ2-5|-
CASSLVQETQYF
TGCGCCAGCAGCTTGGTTCAAGAGACCCAGTACTTC
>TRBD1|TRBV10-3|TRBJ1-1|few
CAISENGQGRTEAFF
TGTGCCATCAGTGAGAACGGACAGGGGAGAACTGAAGCTTTCTTT
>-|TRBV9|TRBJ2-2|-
CASSVEGRVRTGELFF
TGTGCCAGCAGCGTAGAGGGGCGGGTCCGGACCGGGGAGCTGTTTTTT
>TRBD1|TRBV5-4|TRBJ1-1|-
CASGTGTGQNTEAFF
TGTGCCAGCGGAACCGGGACAGGGCAGAACACTGAAGCTTTCTTT
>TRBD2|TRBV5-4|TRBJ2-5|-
CASSHPGRGGQETQYF
TGTGCCAGCAGCCACCCAGGGCGGGGGGGCCAAGAGACCCAGTACTTC
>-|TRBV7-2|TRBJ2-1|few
CASSLTGSSYNEQFF
TGTGCCAGCAGCTTGACGGGGAGCTCCTACAATGAGCAGTTCTTC
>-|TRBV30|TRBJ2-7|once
CAWSFPGRSSYEQYF
TGTGCCTGGAGTTTTCCGGGCCGATCTTCCTACGAGCAGTACTTC
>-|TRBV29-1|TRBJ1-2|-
CSVWDYYYGYTF
TGCAGCGTTTGGGATTACTACTATGGCTACACCTTC